This passage covers 19 T cell receptor beta chains from one sample sequenced in a study of blood T cell repertoires in COVID-19. TCRdb's copy holds only in-frame clones and misses some; the assay was immunoSEQ multiplex PCR. The table shows 210,000 or so clones, with roughly 85% occurring only once. Sequenced sample: PBMCs or T cells enriched from blood (not recorded which). Every receptor here comes from a young man who had recovered from COVID-19.

In its sample, this clone was seen a few times. This chain links TRBV30 with TRBJ1-5, with D perhaps matching TRBD1 (6 bases). In germline, CDR1 is GTSNPN, CDR2 SVGIG (reference sequence). V lost 1 base, J lost 2 bases, and 12 bases lay in between. The CDR3 contains 15 residues. DNA for the CDR3: TGTGCCTGGAGTGCTAACAGGGCCCGCAATCAGCCCCAGCATTTT. It specifies CAWSANRARNQPQHF.

The V gene is TRBV7-3, the J gene TRBJ2-2; 10 bases are a match to TRBD2. J was trimmed by 4 bases and V by 6 bases; bases with no gene match: 5. From germline, CDR1 is SGHTA and CDR2 FQGTGA. This CDR3 spans 15 amino acids. The CDR3 is CASSPSGGTTGELFF. The CDR3, as DNA: TGTGCCAGCAGTCCTAGCGGGGGCACCACCGGGGAGCTGTTTTTT. The variable domain in full, completed from reference TRBV7-3 and TRBJ2-2, reads GAGVSQTPSNKVTEKGKYVELRCDPISGHTALYWYRQSLGQGPEFLIYFQGTGAADDSGLPNDRFFAVRPEGSVSTLKIQRTERGDSAVYLCASSPSGGTTGELFFGEGSRLTVL.

This clone was detected once. The genes are TRBV10-1 and TRBJ2-7; D is ambiguous. V lost 0 bases, J lost 7 bases, and 7 bases lay in between. CDR1 WNHNN and CDR2 SYGVQD come from the germline V gene (reference sequence). This CDR3 spans 12 amino acids. The CDR3 is CASSESSREQYF. For the CDR3, the DNA is TGCGCCAGCAGTGAGTCGAGCCGGGAGCAGTACTTC.

This chain uses TRBV2 with TRBJ2-7; 7 bases fit TRBD2. V lost 6 bases, J lost 2 bases, and 7 bases stayed unmatched. Per germline, CDR1 SNHLY and CDR2 FYNNEI. The CDR3 runs to 14 residues. This CDR3 is CASRAGGSTYEQYF. CDR3 DNA sequence: TGTGCCAGCAGGGCCGGGGGGAGCACCTACGAGCAGTACTTC. Variable domain in full (rest from reference TRBV2 and TRBJ2-7): EPEVTQTPSHQVTQMGQEVILRCVPISNHLYFYWYRQILGQKVEFLVSFYNNEISEKSEIFDDQFSVERPDGSNFTLKIRSTKLEDSAMYFCASRAGGSTYEQYFGPGTRLTVT.

V and J are TRBV7-9 and TRBJ2-1, with D uncertain. Trimming left V 5 bases short and J 8 bases short, with 13 bases between. The germline V gene encodes CDR1 SEHNR and CDR2 FQNEAQ (reference sequence). The CDR3 runs 13 residues. This CDR3 is CASSLGYEDEQFF. CDR3 DNA: TGTGCCAGCAGCCTTGGATACGAGGATGAGCAGTTCTTC.

The V call is TRBV24-1, the J call TRBJ2-2, with 10 bases identical to TRBD1. This CDR3 has 18 amino acids. The germline V gene encodes CDR1 KGHDR and CDR2 SFDVKD. V dropped 3 bases and J dropped 5; count of bases not matched to a gene: 11. In DNA, the CDR3 is TGTGCCACCAGTGATCCCCCGGGTGTGGGACAGGGGACCGGGGAGCTGTTTTTT. Protein sequence: CATSDPPGVGQGTGELFF.

V usage is TRBV5-6 and J usage is TRBJ1-4; perhaps TRBD1 as D (6 bases). There are 14 residues in the CDR3. V was trimmed by 4 bases and J by 8 bases, leaving 15 bases between them. CDR1 is SGHDT and CDR2 is YYEEEE in the germline V gene. CDR3 bases: TGTGCCAGCAGCCAAGCAGGGGTAGGGGAAAAACTGTTTTTT. Protein: CASSQAGVGEKLFF.

The chain recombines TRBV6-5 with TRBJ1-6, with 11 nucleotides matching TRBD1. This CDR3 region has 15 residues. J lost 6 bases, V lost 6 bases, and 4 bases had no gene match. Germline loops: CDR1 MNHEY, CDR2 SVGAGI. The CDR3 DNA reads TGTGCCAGCAGCAGGACAGGGGGCCTTAATTCACCCCTCCACTTT. Translation gives CASSRTGGLNSPLHF.

V is TRBV19 and J is TRBJ2-2; 8 nucleotides match TRBD1. The CDR3 totals 15 residues. J was trimmed by 3 bases and V by 4 bases; bases with no gene match: 4. From germline, CDR1 is LNHDA and CDR2 SQIVND (reference sequence). The DNA of the CDR3 is TGTGCCAGTAGTACAGGGGGCGTGGACACCGGGGAGCTGTTTTTT. Translation gives CASSTGGVDTGELFF.

The chain combines TRBV19 with TRBJ1-1, with D hard to call. V gave up 5 bases and J gave up 0 bases, with 7 bases separating them. This CDR3 region has 13 residues. In germline, CDR1 is LNHDA, CDR2 SQIVND (reference sequence). The CDR3 nucleotides read TGTGCCAGTAGTGAGGGTTTGAACACTGAAGCTTTCTTT. Residues: CASSEGLNTEAFF.

The gene calls are TRBV3-1 (or the pseudogene TRBV3-2) and TRBJ2-1, with a tentative D call TRBD1 (5 bases). Germline CDR1 is LGHDT and CDR2 is YNNKEL (reference sequence). Trimming took 0 bases from V and 4 from J, leaving 10 bases between them. The CDR3 is made up of 15 amino acids. DNA of the CDR3: TGTGCCAGCAGCCAAGAGCAGGGCGCGTACAATGAGCAGTTCTTC. Translated: CASSQEQGAYNEQFF.

The chain couples TRBV7-9 to TRBJ2-7; 7 bases line up with TRBD1. The CDR3 length is 14 residues. The germline gives CDR1 SEHNR, CDR2 FQNEAQ (reference sequence). V lost 3 bases, J lost 4 bases, and 6 bases stayed unmatched. This CDR3 reads CASSFRDRVYEQYF. CDR3 nucleotide sequence: TGTGCCAGCAGCTTCCGGGACAGAGTTTACGAGCAGTACTTC.

The chain links TRBV29-1 to TRBJ2-7; D is possibly TRBD1 (5 bases). V lost 2 bases and J lost 2, with 10 bases in between. The CDR3 is 13 amino acids. Germline V gene sequence: CDR1 SQVTM, CDR2 ANQGSEA. The CDR3 loop is CSVEIGAPYEQYF. The CDR3 DNA follows: TGCAGCGTTGAAATAGGGGCCCCCTACGAGCAGTACTTC.

The chain combines TRBV7-9 with TRBJ1-1; D is possibly TRBD1 (5 bases). The V and J ends lost 5 bases and 1 base respectively, with 14 bases between them. The CDR3 totals 15 residues. CDR1 and CDR2 (germline): SEHNR, FQNEAQ (reference sequence). The CDR3 DNA sequence: TGTGCCAGCAGCCCTTCCGGGGGGTGGAACACTGAAGCTTTCTTT. Protein: CASSPSGGWNTEAFF.

The chain joins TRBV2 to TRBJ2-1, with a possible D match to TRBD2 (5 bases). Trimming removed 5 bases from V and 5 bases from J, with 7 bases in between. This CDR3 is built from 12 residues. Germline CDR1 SNHLY, CDR2 FYNNEI. The CDR3 reads CASSLRDNEQFF. Written as DNA, the CDR3 is TGTGCCAGCAGTCTGAGGGACAATGAGCAGTTCTTC.

The CDR3 bases are TGTGCCAGCAGCAATCTAGCGAGATCCTACGAGCAGTACTTC. Protein product: CASSNLARSYEQYF. This chain uses TRBV7-2 with TRBJ2-7, with D maybe TRBD2 (6 bases). The ends were cut back, 5 bases at V and 1 base at J, with 12 bases in the middle. The CDR3 covers 14 residues. From germline, CDR1 is SGHTA and CDR2 FQGNSA.

The CDR3 sequence is CASKAGTGNEKLFF. Written as DNA, the CDR3 is TGTGCCAGCAAGGCCGGGACAGGGAATGAAAAACTGTTTTTT. V and J are TRBV13 and TRBJ1-4; TRBD1 matches at 9 bases. J was trimmed by 5 bases and V by 7 bases; bases with no gene match: 5. CDR3 length: 14 residues. Germline-derived CDR1 and CDR2 are PRHDT and FYEKMQ (reference sequence).

For this clone: Other nucleotide sequences from this sample produce the same CDR3. The CDR3 nucleotides read TGCAGCGTGGGCACAGGCAGGGGCAATCAGCCCCAGCATTTT. This gives the protein CSVGTGRGNQPQHF. The chain is built from TRBV29-1 and TRBJ1-5; possibly TRBD1 for D (5 bases). From germline, CDR1 is SQVTM and CDR2 ANQGSEA. This CDR3 has 14 residues. The V and J ends lost 6 bases and 2 bases respectively, with 14 bases between them.

The chain joins TRBV29-1 to TRBJ2-3; 12 bases are a match to TRBD2. Trimming took 7 bases from V and 1 from J; bases not matched to a gene: 9. This CDR3 has 16 amino acids. The germline V gene has CDR1 SQVTM and CDR2 ANQGSEA. CDR3 sequence: CSGSSGRALGTDTQYF. In DNA, the CDR3 is TGCAGCGGATCTAGCGGGAGGGCCCTCGGCACAGATACGCAGTATTTT.